This entry lists 21 T cell receptor beta chains sequenced from one sample in a study of cytomegalovirus exposure and HLA in healthy donors (dated by TCRdb to the late 2010s). Libraries came from the immunoSEQ multiplex PCR assay. For the multiplex PCR, a mixture combining 60 forward primers for TCR Vbeta segments and 13 reverse primers for TCR Jbeta segments was used. Entries here come from immuneACCESS through TCRdb and include only in-frame sequences with V and J called. Some clones fail to appear in such tables; in the studies checked, an unresolved V gene covers under half of the shortfall, and the cause of the remainder is unknown. A total of 85,000 to 95,000 clones appear in this sample, under 80% of them only once. The top ten constitute roughly 6% of the sample. The sample taken for sequencing was PBMCs. These receptors were obtained from a woman under 40 in good health and CMV-seronegative.

The V call is TRBV4-2, the J call TRBJ1-1, with D possibly matching TRBD1 (6 bases). The length of the CDR3 is 16 residues. CDR1 is LGHNA, CDR2 YNFKEQ, per germline. Trimming shortened V by 0 bases and J by 3 bases, and 14 bases separated the two germline ends. The CDR3 DNA follows: TGTGCCAGCAGCCAAGATGGGGGCGGAGGCTACACTGAAGCTTTCTTT. Translation gives CASSQDGGGGYTEAFF.

The rearrangement links TRBV5-4 to TRBJ1-4; TRBD1 aligns across 8 bases. The germline V gene has CDR1 SGHNT and CDR2 YYREEE (reference sequence). Unmatched junction bases numbered 0, after V lost 1 base and J lost 4 bases. This CDR3 is 14 amino acids long. CDR3 loop: CASSLTGGNEKLFF. CDR3 sequence (DNA): TGTGCCAGCAGCTTGACAGGGGGTAATGAAAAACTGTTTTTT.

The chain couples TRBV2 to TRBJ1-2; D possibly corresponds to TRBD1 (5 bases). This CDR3 comprises 17 residues. Looked up from germline, CDR1 is SNHLY and CDR2 is FYNNEI. V lost 6 bases and J 0 bases, leaving 20 bases between the germline ends. CDR3 protein: CASRPVGALSPNYGYTF. The DNA of the CDR3 is TGTGCCAGCAGACCCGTAGGGGCCCTTTCCCCTAACTATGGCTACACCTTC.

The genes are TRBV7-9 and TRBJ1-2; D call uncertain. Trimming removed 2 bases at V and 5 bases at J, with 12 bases between. The CDR3 is 14 amino acids. The germline CDR1 and CDR2 sequences are SEHNR and FQNEAQ (reference sequence). The chain's CDR3 is CASSLYNTAYGYTF. The CDR3 DNA reads as TGTGCCAGCAGCTTATATAATACAGCTTATGGCTACACCTTC.

This clone was detected a few times. The V call is TRBV27, the J call TRBJ2-1, with D possibly matching TRBD2 (5 bases). CDR1 MNHEY and CDR2 SMNVEV come from the germline V gene (reference sequence). V lost 5 bases and J lost 4, with 12 bases in between. This CDR3 spans 14 amino acids. The CDR3 reads CASSPLGGYNEQFF. Here the CDR3 DNA reads TGTGCCAGCAGTCCTCTTGGAGGATACAATGAGCAGTTCTTC.

This clone appeared once. V and J are TRBV11-2 and TRBJ2-5, with 7 bases that match TRBD2. V gave up 5 bases and J gave up 0 bases; unmatched junction bases: 3. The CDR3 totals 14 residues. The germline CDR1 and CDR2 sequences are SGHAT and FQNNGV. This CDR3 reads CASSQGLNQETQYF. The CDR3 DNA sequence: TGTGCCAGCAGCCAGGGACTAAACCAAGAGACCCAGTACTTC.

V gene TRBV19 combines with J gene TRBJ2-5; D may be TRBD2 (7 bases). This CDR3 is 13 amino acids long. Germline loops: CDR1 LNHDA, CDR2 SQIVND (reference sequence). The V end lost 8 bases, the J end lost 4 bases, and 14 bases lay between the germline ends. The CDR3 DNA follows: TGTGCCAGTGGGGGGGCGGGCTTAGAGACCCAGTACTTC. It codes for CASGGAGLETQYF.

This clone occurred a few times. The chain has TRBV27 and TRBJ2-7, with 7 bases matching TRBD1. Germline V gene lookup returns CDR1 MNHEY and CDR2 SMNVEV (reference sequence). The CDR3 length is 14 residues. V lost 8 bases to trimming and J lost 0 bases; unmatched junction nucleotides: 7. CDR3 DNA sequence: TGTGCCAGCGCCCGACAGGGCGACTCCTACGAGCAGTACTTC. Amino acid sequence: CASARQGDSYEQYF.

This chain uses TRBV28 with TRBJ1-5; possible D gene TRBD1, 6 bases. The V gene's germline CDR1 is MDHEN and CDR2 SYDVKM. The CDR3 is 15 amino acids. V lost 6 bases and J lost 5, with 17 bases in between. CDR3 nucleotide sequence: TGTGCCAGCAGCTTAGCCGGACAGAGCGATCAGCCCCAGCATTTT. The encoded protein is CASSLAGQSDQPQHF. Filled out from reference TRBV28 and TRBJ1-5, the complete variable domain reads DVKVTQSSRYLVKRTGEKVFLECVQDMDHENMFWYRQDPGLGLRLIYFSYDVKMKEKGDIPEGYSVSREKKERFSLILESASTNQTSMYLCASSLAGQSDQPQHFGDGTRLSIL.

This clone was observed a few times. The chain carries TRBV28 and TRBJ1-1, with 9 bases fitting TRBD1. The V gene end was trimmed by 6 bases and the J gene end by 4 bases; junction bases not matched to a gene: 12. Germline V CDR1 and CDR2: MDHEN, SYDVKM. The length of the CDR3 is 16 residues. CDR3 sequence reads: CASSNYNRGLSTEAFF. DNA of the CDR3: TGTGCCAGCAGCAACTATAACAGGGGGCTGAGCACTGAAGCTTTCTTT.

The J gene is TRBJ2-2, the V gene TRBV7-9; 8 bases line up with TRBD2. V was pared by 0 bases and J by 6 bases, with 12 bases of the junction left unmatched. This CDR3 region has 18 residues. Germline V CDR1 and CDR2: SEHNR, FQNEAQ (reference sequence). The CDR3 here is CASSLAWRGTSSSGELFF. Written as DNA, the CDR3 is TGTGCCAGCAGCTTAGCGTGGCGTGGGACTAGTTCTTCCGGGGAGCTGTTTTTT.

The V and J genes are TRBV27 and TRBJ2-1; maybe TRBD2 (5 bases). The germline V gene encodes CDR1 MNHEY and CDR2 SMNVEV (reference sequence). V was cut by 5 bases and J by 0 bases, with 11 bases left in between. The CDR3 contains 15 residues. The CDR3 DNA sequence: TGTGCCAGCAGTGTGCAGCGGACCTCCTACAATGAGCAGTTCTTC. Amino acids: CASSVQRTSYNEQFF.

A single count supports this clone. The chain has TRBV6-6 and TRBJ2-7, with 8 nucleotides matching TRBD1. This CDR3 is 14 amino acids long. V dropped 2 bases and J dropped 6; count of bases not matched to a gene: 6. The germline V gene has CDR1 MNHNY and CDR2 SVGAGI (reference sequence). The chain's CDR3 is CASSYLRGLGEQYF. The CDR3 nucleotides read TGTGCCAGCAGTTACCTCAGGGGGCTCGGCGAGCAGTACTTC.

The rearrangement joins TRBV9 to TRBJ1-2; D is unclear. The CDR3 contains 14 residues. V was pared by 0 bases and J by 8 bases, with 14 bases between. Germline V gene sequence: CDR1 SGDLS, CDR2 YYNGEE. The CDR3, as DNA: TGTGCCAGCAGCGTAGCTGGACGGACGGGAGGCTACACCTTC. Protein product: CASSVAGRTGGYTF.

This rearrangement joins TRBV28 to TRBJ1-2; no clear D. The V end lost 5 bases, the J end lost 4 bases, and 5 bases lay between the germline ends. CDR3 length: 11 residues. CDR1 MDHEN and CDR2 SYDVKM come from the germline V gene. The CDR3 sequence is CASSKAYGYTF. The CDR3 DNA reads TGTGCCAGCAGTAAAGCCTATGGCTACACCTTC.

The V and J genes are TRBV27 and TRBJ2-7; 11 nucleotides agree with TRBD2. The junction had 2 bases not matched to a gene; V was cut back by 2 bases and J by 2 bases. This CDR3 spans 15 amino acids. The germline gives CDR1 MNHEY, CDR2 SMNVEV (reference sequence). CDR3 sequence (DNA): TGTGCCAGCAGTTTAGGGACTAGCGGCCCCTACGAGCAGTACTTC. Its translation is CASSLGTSGPYEQYF.

V is TRBV7-2 and J is TRBJ2-5, with 8 nucleotides matching TRBD1. The J call may be faulty, since TRBJ2-7 better matches the DNA end. Germline V gives CDR1 SGHTA, CDR2 FQGNSA. This CDR3 spans 15 amino acids. The CDR3 loop is CASSSRGRGPYEQYF. The CDR3 DNA is TGTGCCAGCAGCTCCAGGGGCAGGGGGCCCTACGAGCAGTACTTC.

The chain employs TRBV6-4 and TRBJ2-6; D not resolved. This CDR3 has 14 residues. V shed 0 bases and J shed 4 bases, with 4 bases lying between them. Germline lookup yields CDR1 MRHNA and CDR2 SNTAGT. CDR3 nucleotides: TGTGCCAGCAGTGACTCCAGGGGGGCCAACGTCCTGACTTTC. This encodes CASSDSRGANVLTF.

J is TRBJ2-7 and V is TRBV18, with 9 bases that match TRBD2. CDR3 size: 20 residues. V was pared by 4 bases and J by 0 bases, with 19 bases of the junction left unmatched. The V gene's germline CDR1 is KGHSH and CDR2 LQKENI. CDR3 bases: TGTGCCAGCTCACGTACCACCGGGGCTAGCGGGACCCCTTTCTCCTACGAGCAGTACTTC. Protein sequence: CASSRTTGASGTPFSYEQYF.

V is TRBV5-1 and J is TRBJ2-2, with 8 bases that match TRBD2. CDR3 length: 17 amino acids. Germline CDR1 is SGHRS and CDR2 is YFSETQ. The junction had 8 bases not matched to a gene; V was cut back by 0 bases and J by 4 bases. The CDR3 spells CASSLGSGSRGTGELFF. CDR3 coding DNA: TGCGCCAGCAGCTTGGGGAGCGGGAGTAGGGGCACCGGGGAGCTGTTTTTT.

CDR3 sequence: CASSVLAGGTQQETQYF. CDR3 DNA: TGTGCCAGCAGTGTCCTAGCGGGGGGGACTCAGCAGGAGACCCAGTACTTC. This chain connects TRBV2 to TRBJ2-5; the match to TRBD2 covers 12 bases. This CDR3 has 17 residues. CDR1 is SNHLY and CDR2 is FYNNEI in the germline V gene. The V segment lost 4 bases and the J segment 5 bases; nucleotides outside the gene matches: 11.